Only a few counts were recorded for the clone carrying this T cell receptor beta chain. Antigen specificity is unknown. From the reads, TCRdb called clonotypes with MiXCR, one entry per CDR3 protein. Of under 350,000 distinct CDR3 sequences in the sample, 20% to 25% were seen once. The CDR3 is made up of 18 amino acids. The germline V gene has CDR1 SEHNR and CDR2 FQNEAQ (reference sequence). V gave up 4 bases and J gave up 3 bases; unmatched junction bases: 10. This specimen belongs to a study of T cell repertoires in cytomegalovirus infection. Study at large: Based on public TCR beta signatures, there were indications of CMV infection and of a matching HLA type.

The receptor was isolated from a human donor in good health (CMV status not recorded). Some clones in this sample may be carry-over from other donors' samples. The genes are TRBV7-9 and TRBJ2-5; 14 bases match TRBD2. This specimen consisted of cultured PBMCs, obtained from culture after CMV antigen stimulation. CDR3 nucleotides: TGTGCCAGCAGCTCACCCTCCGGGACTAGCGGGAGAAAAGAGACCCAGTACTTC. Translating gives CASSSPSGTSGRKETQYF.